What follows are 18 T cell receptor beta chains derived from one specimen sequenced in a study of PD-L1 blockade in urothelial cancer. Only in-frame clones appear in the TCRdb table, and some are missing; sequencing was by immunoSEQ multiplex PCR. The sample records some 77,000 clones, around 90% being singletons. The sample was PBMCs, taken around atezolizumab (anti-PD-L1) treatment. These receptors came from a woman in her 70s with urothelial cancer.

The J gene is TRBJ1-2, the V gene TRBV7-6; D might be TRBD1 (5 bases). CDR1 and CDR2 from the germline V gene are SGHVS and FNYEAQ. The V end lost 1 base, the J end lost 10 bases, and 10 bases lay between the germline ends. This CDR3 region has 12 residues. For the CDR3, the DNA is TGTGCCAGCAGCTTAGATGGACACAACTACACCTTC. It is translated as CASSLDGHNYTF.

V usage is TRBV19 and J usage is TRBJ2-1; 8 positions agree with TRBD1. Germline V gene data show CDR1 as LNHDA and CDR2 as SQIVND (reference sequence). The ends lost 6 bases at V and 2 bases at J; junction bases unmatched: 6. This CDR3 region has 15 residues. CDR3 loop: CASSPGTGPYNEQFF. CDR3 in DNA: TGTGCCAGTAGCCCTGGGACAGGCCCCTACAATGAGCAGTTCTTC.

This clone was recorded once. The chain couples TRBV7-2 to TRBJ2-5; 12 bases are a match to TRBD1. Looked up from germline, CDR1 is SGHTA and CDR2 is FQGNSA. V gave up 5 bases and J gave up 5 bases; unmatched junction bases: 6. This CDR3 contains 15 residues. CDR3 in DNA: TGTGCCAGCAGCGTCTCCGGGACAGGGGGCGAGACCCAGTACTTC. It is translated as CASSVSGTGGETQYF.

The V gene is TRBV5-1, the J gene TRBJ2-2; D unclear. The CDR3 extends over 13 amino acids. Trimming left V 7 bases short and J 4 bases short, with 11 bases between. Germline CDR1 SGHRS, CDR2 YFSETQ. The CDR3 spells CASAVGPTGELFF. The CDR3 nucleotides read TGCGCCAGCGCGGTAGGTCCCACCGGGGAGCTGTTTTTT.

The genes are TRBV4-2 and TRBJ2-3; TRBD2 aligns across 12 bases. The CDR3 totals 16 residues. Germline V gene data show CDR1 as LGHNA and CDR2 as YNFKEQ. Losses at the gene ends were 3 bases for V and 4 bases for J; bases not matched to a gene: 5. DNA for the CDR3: TGTGCCAGCAGCCAGCTCGGACTAGCGGGGCCAGATACGCAGTATTTT. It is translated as CASSQLGLAGPDTQYF.

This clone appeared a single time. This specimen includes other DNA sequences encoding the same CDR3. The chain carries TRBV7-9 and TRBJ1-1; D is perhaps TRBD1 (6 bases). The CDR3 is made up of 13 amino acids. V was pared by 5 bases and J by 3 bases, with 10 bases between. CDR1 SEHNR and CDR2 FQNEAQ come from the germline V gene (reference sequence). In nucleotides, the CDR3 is TGTGCCAGCAGCCCACAGGGTGACACTGAAGCTTTCTTT. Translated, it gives CASSPQGDTEAFF.

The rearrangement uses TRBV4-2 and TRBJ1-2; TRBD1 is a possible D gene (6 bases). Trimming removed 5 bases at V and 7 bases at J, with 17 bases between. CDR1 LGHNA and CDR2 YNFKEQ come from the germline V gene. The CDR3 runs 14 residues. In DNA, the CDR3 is TGTGCCAGCAGCGAACTAGGGACAAGGGGTGGCTACACCTTC. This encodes CASSELGTRGGYTF.

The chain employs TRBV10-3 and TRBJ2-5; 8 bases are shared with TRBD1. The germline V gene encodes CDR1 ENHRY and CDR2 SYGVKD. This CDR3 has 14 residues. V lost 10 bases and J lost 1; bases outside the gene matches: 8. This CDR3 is CATRPGQAQETQYF. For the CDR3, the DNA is TGTGCCACTAGACCGGGACAGGCCCAAGAGACCCAGTACTTC.

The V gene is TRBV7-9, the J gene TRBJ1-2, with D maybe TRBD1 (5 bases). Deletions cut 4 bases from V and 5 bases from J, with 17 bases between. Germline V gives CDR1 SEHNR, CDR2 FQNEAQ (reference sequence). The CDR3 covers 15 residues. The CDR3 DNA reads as TGTGCCAGCAGCTACCAGACAGCGCCCAAGTATGGCTACACCTTC. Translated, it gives CASSYQTAPKYGYTF.

CDR3 bases: TGCAGCGTTGAAGACTGGCCAAAAAACTATGGCTACACCTTC. Translating gives CSVEDWPKNYGYTF. V is TRBV29-1 and J is TRBJ1-2; unclear D gene. V gave up 0 bases and J gave up 2 bases, with 10 bases separating them. CDR1 is SQVTM and CDR2 is ANQGSEA in the germline V gene. The CDR3 is 14 amino acids.

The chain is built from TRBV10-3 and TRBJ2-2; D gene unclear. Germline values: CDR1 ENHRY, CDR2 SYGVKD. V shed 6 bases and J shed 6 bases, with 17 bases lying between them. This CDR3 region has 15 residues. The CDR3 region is CAISRPGGVAGELFF. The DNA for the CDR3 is TGTGCCATCAGCCGCCCGGGTGGAGTGGCCGGGGAGCTGTTTTTT.

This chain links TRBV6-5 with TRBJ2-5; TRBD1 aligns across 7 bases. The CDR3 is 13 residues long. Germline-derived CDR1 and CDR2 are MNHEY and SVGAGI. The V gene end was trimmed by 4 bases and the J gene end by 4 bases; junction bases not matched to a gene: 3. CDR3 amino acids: CASSWDRGETQYF. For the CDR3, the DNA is TGTGCCAGCAGTTGGGACAGAGGAGAGACCCAGTACTTC.

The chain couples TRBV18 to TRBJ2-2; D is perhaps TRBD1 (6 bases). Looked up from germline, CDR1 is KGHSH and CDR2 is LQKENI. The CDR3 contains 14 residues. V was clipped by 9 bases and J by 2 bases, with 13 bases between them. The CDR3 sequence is CASSGTINTGELFF. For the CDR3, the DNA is TGTGCCAGTTCCGGGACAATTAACACCGGGGAGCTGTTTTTT.

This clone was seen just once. The CDR3 spells CASSYLPTVAYEQYF. The CDR3 bases are TGTGCCAGCAGTTACCTCCCGACAGTCGCCTACGAGCAGTACTTC. V and J are TRBV6-5 and TRBJ2-7, with a possible D match to TRBD1 (5 bases). The V and J ends lost 2 bases and 2 bases respectively, with 13 bases between them. Germline V gives CDR1 MNHEY, CDR2 SVGAGI. The CDR3 is made up of 15 amino acids.

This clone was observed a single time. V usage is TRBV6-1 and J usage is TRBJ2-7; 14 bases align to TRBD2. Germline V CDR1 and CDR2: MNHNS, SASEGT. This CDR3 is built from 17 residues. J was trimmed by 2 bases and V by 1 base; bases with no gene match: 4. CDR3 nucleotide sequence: TGTGCCAGCAGTGAAGGTTTGGGACTAGCGGGAGCCTACGAGCAGTACTTC. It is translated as CASSEGLGLAGAYEQYF.

Here the CDR3 DNA reads TGTGCCAGCTCACCACTTAGGGACAGATCGAACACCGGGGAGCTGTTTTTT. Translating gives CASSPLRDRSNTGELFF. The chain recombines TRBV18 with TRBJ2-2; 7 bases line up with TRBD1. Germline trimming cut 1 base from V and 0 bases from J; bases unmatched to any gene: 5. The CDR3 contains 17 residues. Germline CDR1 reads KGHSH; CDR2 reads LQKENI.

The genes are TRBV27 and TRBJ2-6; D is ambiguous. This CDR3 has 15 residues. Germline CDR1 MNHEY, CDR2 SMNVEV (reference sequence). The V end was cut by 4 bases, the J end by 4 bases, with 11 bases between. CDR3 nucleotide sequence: TGTGCCAGCAGTTCACAGTCTTCCGGGGCCAACGTCCTGACTTTC. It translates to CASSSQSSGANVLTF.

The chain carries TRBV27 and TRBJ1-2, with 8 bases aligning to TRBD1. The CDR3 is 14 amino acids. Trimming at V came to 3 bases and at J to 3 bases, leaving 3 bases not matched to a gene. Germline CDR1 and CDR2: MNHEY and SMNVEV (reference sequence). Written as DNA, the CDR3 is TGTGCCAGCAGTTTCAGACAGGGGTACTATGGCTACACCTTC. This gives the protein CASSFRQGYYGYTF.